This T cell receptor (beta chain) was obtained from a study of blood T cells in healthy people across ages. Study-wide background: In model experiments, template switching was able to capture about one barcoded beta molecule for every two T cells that were present. Overall study findings and caveats: There was a strong correlation between TCR beta diversity and naive T cell percentage.

On this clonotype itself: Its antigen is unidentified. Being one base from a much bigger clone, this may be a read error.

This CDR3 is built from 12 residues. Germline CDR1 SNHLY, CDR2 FYNNEI. Trimming cost V 11 bases and J 1 base, with 11 bases left between them. The second PCR ran about 6 to 11 cycles with a sample-barcoded 5' primer and J-beta primers. TCRdb reanalysed the 5' RACE reads using MiXCR and keeps one entry per CDR3 protein. The repertoire consists of some 1.7 million distinct CDR3 sequences, with roughly 27% occurring once and the leading ten covering roughly 8%. V is TRBV2 and J is TRBJ1-1, with D perhaps TRBD1 (5 bases). Sequencing was performed on blood. This TCR came from a woman aged 25 to 39 in good health. The CDR3 region has the DNA TGTGCCTGCACGGGGGAGAACACTGAAGCTTTCTTT. The encoded protein is CACTGENTEAFF.